This entry lists 25 T cell receptor beta chains sequenced from one sample in a study of blood T cell repertoires in COVID-19. The assay was immunoSEQ multiplex PCR, and TCRdb's table has in-frame clones only and misses some. Of about 71,000 clones in the sample, over 80% were seen once. Material: peripheral blood. These receptors were taken from an elderly woman with acute or convalescent COVID-19.

CDR3 region: CASSPPTDQETQYF. The CDR3, as DNA: TGTGCCAGCTCACCACCGACAGACCAAGAGACCCAGTACTTC. J is TRBJ2-5 and V is TRBV18, with a weak D call TRBD1 (5 bases). V was pared by 0 bases and J by 0 bases, with 5 bases between. The CDR3 contains 14 residues. Germline V gene lookup returns CDR1 KGHSH and CDR2 LQKENI.

The chain has TRBV27 and TRBJ1-6; D call uncertain. The CDR3 length is 18 residues. Germline V gene data show CDR1 as MNHEY and CDR2 as SMNVEV (reference sequence). V lost 3 bases and J lost 1, with 16 bases in between. Here the CDR3 reads CASSFLAIPGSYNSPLHF. The CDR3 DNA reads TGTGCCAGCAGTTTCCTGGCAATTCCGGGATCCTATAATTCACCCCTCCACTTT.

The gene calls are TRBV7-8 and TRBJ2-1, with a possible D match to TRBD1 (7 bases). V lost 5 bases and J lost 2, with 16 bases in between. In germline, CDR1 is SGHVS, CDR2 FQNEAQ. The CDR3 extends over 16 amino acids. The CDR3 spells CASSTQTGRTYNEQFF. The CDR3 DNA reads as TGTGCCAGCAGCACACAGACAGGGAGGACCTACAATGAGCAGTTCTTC.

The genes are TRBV28 and TRBJ1-1; 7 bases align to TRBD1. The CDR3 is 12 amino acids. With 5 bases clipped from V and 6 bases from J, the junction kept 3 bases outside the gene matches. CDR1 and CDR2 from the germline V gene are MDHEN and SYDVKM. The CDR3, as DNA: TGTGCCAGCAGTGTCAGGGGGTCTGAAGCTTTCTTT. It specifies CASSVRGSEAFF.

This clone has more than one count but fewer than ten. The chain recombines TRBV18 with TRBJ1-3; no clear D gene. The CDR3 runs 13 residues. Germline-derived CDR1 and CDR2 are KGHSH and LQKENI. V was clipped by 4 bases and J by 1 base, with 5 bases between them. The CDR3 DNA reads TGTGCCAGCTCACGCGGATCTGGAAACACCATATATTTT. It is translated as CASSRGSGNTIYF.

This chain joins TRBV5-5 and TRBJ2-7; TRBD2 matches 13 bases. CDR3 size: 15 residues. CDR1 and CDR2 from the germline V gene are SGHKS and YYEKEE (reference sequence). V was clipped by 4 bases and J by 6 bases; unmatched bases: 7. CDR3 residues: CASSLLAGGFGEQYF. DNA of the CDR3: TGTGCCAGCAGCCTACTAGCGGGAGGGTTCGGCGAGCAGTACTTC.

V gene TRBV4-3 combines with J gene TRBJ2-2, with TRBD2 matching 12 bases. V lost 0 bases to trimming and J lost 6 bases; unmatched junction nucleotides: 8. The CDR3 is made up of 18 amino acids. Germline CDR1 and CDR2: LGHNA and YSLEER. CDR3 coding DNA: TGCGCCAGCAGCCAAGAGGGACTAGCGGGTATTCTCCCCGGGGAGCTGTTTTTT. Translation: CASSQEGLAGILPGELFF.

The chain carries TRBV19 and TRBJ1-5; D possibly corresponds to TRBD1 (5 bases). CDR1 LNHDA and CDR2 SQIVND come from the germline V gene (reference sequence). Trimming shortened V by 7 bases and J by 7 bases, and 17 bases separated the two germline ends. The CDR3 is made up of 14 amino acids. The CDR3 coding sequence is TGTGCCAGTATAGAGGCAGGGCTTCGGCAGCCCCAGCATTTT. It encodes CASIEAGLRQPQHF.

The chain employs TRBV9 and TRBJ1-2, with D unclear. V was trimmed by 4 bases and J by 6 bases, leaving 16 bases between them. The CDR3 is made up of 14 amino acids. CDR1 and CDR2 from the germline V gene are SGDLS and YYNGEE. CDR3 amino acids: CASSSVSGGHGYTF. The CDR3, as DNA: TGTGCCAGCAGCTCCGTCAGTGGCGGCCATGGCTACACCTTC. The variable domain in full, with the rest retrieved from reference TRBV9 and TRBJ1-2, is DSGVTQTPKHLITATGQRVTLRCSPRSGDLSVYWYQQSLDQGLQFLIQYYNGEERAKGNILERFSAQQFPDLHSELNLSSLELGDSALYFCASSSVSGGHGYTFGSGTRLTVV.

The chain recombines TRBV13 with TRBJ2-1; D might be TRBD2 (6 bases). The germline V gene has CDR1 PRHDT and CDR2 FYEKMQ (reference sequence). There are 13 residues in the CDR3. V was shortened by 9 bases and J by 0 bases, with 9 bases between the two germline ends. The CDR3 region has the DNA TGTGCCAGTGGGGGGAGCTCCTACAATGAGCAGTTCTTC. This codes for CASGGSSYNEQFF.

The chain has TRBV7-9 and TRBJ2-5; 9 bases are shared with TRBD2. CDR1 SEHNR and CDR2 FQNEAQ come from the germline V gene (reference sequence). CDR3 length equals 15 residues. V lost 2 bases to trimming and J lost 4 bases; unmatched junction nucleotides: 5. CDR3 DNA sequence: TGTGCCAGCAGCTTAACTAGCGGGTTAGCAGAGACCCAGTACTTC. Translation: CASSLTSGLAETQYF.

The genes are TRBV6-1 and TRBJ1-2; D is possibly TRBD1 (5 bases). The CDR3 runs to 14 residues. Germline lookup yields CDR1 MNHNS and CDR2 SASEGT. The V and J ends lost 0 bases and 5 bases respectively, with 10 bases between them. CDR3: CASSEAGPGYGYTF. DNA for the CDR3: TGTGCCAGCAGTGAAGCGGGTCCAGGGTATGGCTACACCTTC.

The chain has TRBV6-2 or TRBV6-3 and TRBJ2-7; D not certain. Germline V gives CDR1 MNHEY, CDR2 SVGEGT. The ends were cut back, 6 bases at V and 3 bases at J, with 12 bases in the middle. CDR3 length equals 13 residues. For the CDR3, the DNA is TGTGCCAGCAGCCTACCCCCGGGCTACGAGCAGTACTTC. Translating gives CASSLPPGYEQYF.

This clone was detected a few times. This chain connects TRBV28 to TRBJ1-5; no clear D. From germline, CDR1 is MDHEN and CDR2 SYDVKM. The V gene lost 8 bases and the J gene lost 4 bases, with 12 bases spanning the gap. The CDR3 covers 13 residues. The DNA for the CDR3 is TGTGCCAGCGAGGGAGGGTTTAATCAGCCCCAGCATTTT. Its translation is CASEGGFNQPQHF.

This chain connects TRBV7-6 to TRBJ1-4, with D possibly TRBD1 on 5 matching bases. This CDR3 is built from 16 residues. Germline CDR1 SGHVS, CDR2 FNYEAQ. Trimming cost V 5 bases and J 7 bases, with 20 bases left between them. This chain's CDR3 is CASSPTARRGGEKLFF. In DNA, the CDR3 is TGTGCCAGCAGCCCAACTGCGAGGAGGGGAGGTGAAAAACTGTTTTTT.

The chain joins TRBV7-9 to TRBJ2-7, with 9 bases aligning to TRBD1. The germline V gene encodes CDR1 SEHNR and CDR2 FQNEAQ (reference sequence). V shed 6 bases and J 5 bases; nucleotides not matched to a gene: 11. The CDR3 is made up of 15 amino acids. DNA for the CDR3: TGTGCCAGCAGACGTCTACAGGGGGCGAGTAACGAGCAGTACTTC. This codes for CASRRLQGASNEQYF.

V gene TRBV4-1 combines with J gene TRBJ2-4; D might be TRBD1 (6 bases). The ends were cut back, 8 bases at V and 7 bases at J, with 15 bases in the middle. The CDR3 totals 13 residues. Germline V gene lookup returns CDR1 MGHRA and CDR2 YSYEKL. Here the CDR3 reads CASLDSLENIQYF. DNA for the CDR3: TGCGCCAGCCTGGACAGCTTGGAGAACATTCAGTACTTC.

The DNA for the CDR3 is TGTGCCAGCAGCCTAGGGGGGCCGGGACAGGGTGTCTATGAGCAGTTCTTC. This gives the protein CASSLGGPGQGVYEQFF. The chain couples TRBV7-7 to TRBJ2-1; 9 bases are shared with TRBD1. V shed 5 bases, J shed 8 bases, and the junction held 16 bases outside the gene matches. CDR1 and CDR2 from the germline V gene are SSHAT and FNYEAQ (reference sequence). The CDR3 is 17 amino acids. The full variable domain, completed using reference TRBV7-7 and TRBJ2-1, is GAGVSQSPRYKVTKRGQDVTLRCDPISSHATLYWYQQALGQGPEFLTYFNYEAQPDKSGLPSDRFSAERPEGSISTLTIQRTEQRDSAMYRCASSLGGPGQGVYEQFFGPGTRLTVL.

V gene TRBV14 combines with J gene TRBJ2-3; 7 bases fit TRBD2. Germline lookup yields CDR1 SGHDN and CDR2 FVKESK. CDR3 size: 15 residues. V gave up 5 bases and J gave up 3 bases; unmatched junction bases: 8. The CDR3 here is CASSSGTNPTDTQYF. DNA of the CDR3: TGTGCCAGCAGCTCAGGGACTAACCCGACAGATACGCAGTATTTT. The variable domain in full, completed from reference TRBV14 and TRBJ2-3, reads EAGVTQFPSHSVIEKGQTVTLRCDPISGHDNLYWYRRVMGKEIKFLLHFVKESKQDESGMPNNRFLAERTGGTYSTLKVQPAELEDSGVYFCASSSGTNPTDTQYFGPGTRLTVL.

The genes are TRBV4-2 and TRBJ2-3, with unresolved D. The germline V gene has CDR1 LGHNA and CDR2 YNFKEQ. The germline V and J ends were trimmed by 1 base and 3 bases, with 5 bases remaining between them. The CDR3 is made up of 13 amino acids. CDR3 bases: TGTGCCAGCAGCCAAGCCCCAACAGATACGCAGTATTTT. Its protein product is CASSQAPTDTQYF.

V usage is TRBV4-1 and J usage is TRBJ2-7; TRBD2 aligns across 9 bases. This CDR3 comprises 16 residues. The ends lost 4 bases at V and 4 bases at J; junction bases unmatched: 11. Germline lookup yields CDR1 MGHRA and CDR2 YSYEKL. CDR3 coding DNA: TGCGCCAGCAGCCCGTTACCGGGACTAGCAGGTTACGAGCAGTACTTC. Translating it yields CASSPLPGLAGYEQYF.

The chain carries TRBV7-9 and TRBJ2-1; 7 nucleotides match TRBD1. Germline-derived CDR1 and CDR2 are SEHNR and FQNEAQ (reference sequence). CDR3 size: 15 residues. V trimming: 2 bases; J trimming: 7 bases; junction bases outside the gene matches: 8. The CDR3 spells CASSLIGGAYNEQFF. Written as DNA, the CDR3 is TGTGCCAGCAGCTTAATAGGGGGCGCGTATAATGAGCAGTTCTTC.

V and J are TRBV2 and TRBJ2-1, with D possibly matching TRBD2 (6 bases). There are 14 residues in the CDR3. The germline V gene has CDR1 SNHLY and CDR2 FYNNEI. Trimming stripped 5 bases from V and 3 bases from J, with 11 bases between. The CDR3 sequence is CASSRAGDYNEQFF. The DNA of the CDR3 is TGTGCCAGCAGTAGAGCGGGTGACTACAATGAGCAGTTCTTC.

The chain uses TRBV30 and TRBJ2-3; D is perhaps TRBD1 (6 bases). Deletions cut 5 bases from V and 2 bases from J, with 17 bases between. This CDR3 region has 15 residues. Germline values: CDR1 GTSNPN, CDR2 SVGIG (reference sequence). This chain's CDR3 is CAWARGTTDTDTQYF. In nucleotides, the CDR3 is TGTGCCTGGGCCAGGGGCACCACGGACACAGATACGCAGTATTTT.

This clone was recorded once. V usage is TRBV27 and J usage is TRBJ1-3, with TRBD1 matching over 9 bases. Germline CDR1 MNHEY, CDR2 SMNVEV (reference sequence). This CDR3 comprises 15 residues. Trimming at V came to 3 bases and at J to 3 bases, leaving 3 bases not matched to a gene. The CDR3 reads CASSFTGGYGNTIYF. The CDR3 nucleotides are TGTGCCAGCAGTTTCACAGGGGGCTATGGAAACACCATATATTTT.